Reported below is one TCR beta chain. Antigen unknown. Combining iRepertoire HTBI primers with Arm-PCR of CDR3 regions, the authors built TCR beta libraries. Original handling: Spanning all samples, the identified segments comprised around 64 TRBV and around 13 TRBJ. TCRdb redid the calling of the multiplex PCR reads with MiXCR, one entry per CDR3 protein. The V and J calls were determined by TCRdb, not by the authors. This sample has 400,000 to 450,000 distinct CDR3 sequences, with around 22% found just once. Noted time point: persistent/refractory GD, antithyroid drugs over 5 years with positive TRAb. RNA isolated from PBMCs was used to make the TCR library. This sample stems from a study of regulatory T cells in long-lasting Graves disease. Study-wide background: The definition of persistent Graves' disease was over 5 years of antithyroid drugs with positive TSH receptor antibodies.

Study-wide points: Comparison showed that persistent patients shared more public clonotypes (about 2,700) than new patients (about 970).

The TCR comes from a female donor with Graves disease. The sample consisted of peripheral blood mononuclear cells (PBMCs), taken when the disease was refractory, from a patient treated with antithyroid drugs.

The CDR3 is CASSHTRNTGELFF. The CDR3 DNA reads TGTGCCAGCAGCCATACACGGAACACCGGGGAGCTGTTTTTT. The rearrangement links TRBV11-2 to TRBJ2-2; unclear D gene. The V gene lost 5 bases and the J gene lost 1 base, with 8 bases spanning the gap. Per germline, CDR1 SGHAT and CDR2 FQNNGV. This CDR3 is 14 amino acids long.